This TCR beta chain was observed in a study of OX40 agonist ivuxolimab in advanced cancers. Study-wide findings and caveats: In CD8+ T cells, expanded clones were on average more numerous than in CD4+. Partial responders at 0.1-3.0 mg/kg showed near-lowest clonal expansion.

On this clone: Its antigen is unknown.

This table comes from immunoSEQ multiplex PCR, and its TCRdb copy is limited to in-frame clones, with some not included. The sample lists approximately 60,000 clones; roughly 90% were seen once. Trimming took off 2 bases at V and 5 bases at J, with 9 bases between the two ends. The CDR3 contains 13 residues. Germline assignment: CDR1 MNHEY and CDR2 SVGAGI. The source material was CD4+ or CD8+ T cells sorted from blood, sampled in a trial of the OX40 agonist ivuxolimab. This rearrangement joins TRBV6-5 to TRBJ1-1; D is ambiguous. This TCR derives from an adult with an advanced solid tumor such as melanoma, head and neck, liver or kidney cancer. The CDR3: CASSYPGMTEAFF. CDR3 DNA sequence: TGTGCCAGCAGTTACCCTGGCATGACTGAAGCTTTCTTT.